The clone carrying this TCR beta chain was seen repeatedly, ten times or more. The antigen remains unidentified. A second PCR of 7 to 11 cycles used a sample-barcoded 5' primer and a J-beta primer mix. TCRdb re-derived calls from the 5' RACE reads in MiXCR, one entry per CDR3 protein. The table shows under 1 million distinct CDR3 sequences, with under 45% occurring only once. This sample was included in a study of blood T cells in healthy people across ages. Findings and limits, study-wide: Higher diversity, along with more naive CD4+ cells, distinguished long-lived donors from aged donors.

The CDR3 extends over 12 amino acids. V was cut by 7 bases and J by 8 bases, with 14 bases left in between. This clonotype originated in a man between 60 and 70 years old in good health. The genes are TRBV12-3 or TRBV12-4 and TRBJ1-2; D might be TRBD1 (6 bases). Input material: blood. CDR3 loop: CASTLEGGGYTF. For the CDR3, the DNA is TGTGCCAGCACCTTGGAGGGGGGCGGCTACACCTTC.